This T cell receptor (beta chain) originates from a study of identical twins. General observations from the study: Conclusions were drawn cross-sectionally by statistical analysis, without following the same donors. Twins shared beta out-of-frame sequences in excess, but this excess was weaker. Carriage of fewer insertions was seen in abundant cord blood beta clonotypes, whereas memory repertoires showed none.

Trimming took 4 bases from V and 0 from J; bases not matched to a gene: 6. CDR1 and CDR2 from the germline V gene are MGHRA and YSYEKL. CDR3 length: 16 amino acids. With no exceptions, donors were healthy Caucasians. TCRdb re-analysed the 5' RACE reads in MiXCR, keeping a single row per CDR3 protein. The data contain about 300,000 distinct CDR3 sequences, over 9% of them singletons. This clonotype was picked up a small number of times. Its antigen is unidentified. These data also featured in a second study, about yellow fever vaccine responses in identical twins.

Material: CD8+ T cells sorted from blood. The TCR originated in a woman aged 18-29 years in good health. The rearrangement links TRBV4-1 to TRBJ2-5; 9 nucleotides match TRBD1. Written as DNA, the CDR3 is TGCGCCAGCAGCCCCCCGACAGGGGGGTACCAAGAGACCCAGTACTTC. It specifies CASSPPTGGYQETQYF.